This T cell receptor (beta chain) was captured in a study of regulatory T cells in long-lasting Graves disease. Study-level points and caveats: New patients shared fewer public clonotypes (about 1,000) than persistent patients did (around 3,000).

For this clonotype: The antigen is undetermined.

The V end was cut by 6 bases, the J end by 0 bases, with 13 bases between. Germline assignment: CDR1 DFQATT and CDR2 SNEGSKA (reference sequence). The CDR3 is 14 residues long. Researchers made TCR beta libraries by using iRepertoire HTBI primers and running Arm-PCR on CDR3 regions. TCRdb processed the multiplex PCR reads anew with MiXCR; each CDR3 protein has one entry. The data contain a few hundred thousand distinct CDR3 sequences, about 18% of them seen just once; the ten biggest clones take up around 20%. The time point here: newly diagnosed GD, antithyroid drugs for less than 3 months. PBMC-extracted RNA yielded the TCR library. Diagnosis followed American Thyroid Association guidelines for Graves' disease.

The chain has TRBV20-1 and TRBJ2-3, with D tentatively TRBD1 (7 bases). The sequences come from peripheral blood mononuclear cells (PBMCs), collected at new diagnosis, from a patient treated with antithyroid drugs. The receptor was derived from a female donor with Graves disease. CDR3 DNA: TGCAGTGCAGGAGGGGGCTCAAGCACAGATACGCAGTATTTT. This encodes CSAGGGSSTDTQYF.